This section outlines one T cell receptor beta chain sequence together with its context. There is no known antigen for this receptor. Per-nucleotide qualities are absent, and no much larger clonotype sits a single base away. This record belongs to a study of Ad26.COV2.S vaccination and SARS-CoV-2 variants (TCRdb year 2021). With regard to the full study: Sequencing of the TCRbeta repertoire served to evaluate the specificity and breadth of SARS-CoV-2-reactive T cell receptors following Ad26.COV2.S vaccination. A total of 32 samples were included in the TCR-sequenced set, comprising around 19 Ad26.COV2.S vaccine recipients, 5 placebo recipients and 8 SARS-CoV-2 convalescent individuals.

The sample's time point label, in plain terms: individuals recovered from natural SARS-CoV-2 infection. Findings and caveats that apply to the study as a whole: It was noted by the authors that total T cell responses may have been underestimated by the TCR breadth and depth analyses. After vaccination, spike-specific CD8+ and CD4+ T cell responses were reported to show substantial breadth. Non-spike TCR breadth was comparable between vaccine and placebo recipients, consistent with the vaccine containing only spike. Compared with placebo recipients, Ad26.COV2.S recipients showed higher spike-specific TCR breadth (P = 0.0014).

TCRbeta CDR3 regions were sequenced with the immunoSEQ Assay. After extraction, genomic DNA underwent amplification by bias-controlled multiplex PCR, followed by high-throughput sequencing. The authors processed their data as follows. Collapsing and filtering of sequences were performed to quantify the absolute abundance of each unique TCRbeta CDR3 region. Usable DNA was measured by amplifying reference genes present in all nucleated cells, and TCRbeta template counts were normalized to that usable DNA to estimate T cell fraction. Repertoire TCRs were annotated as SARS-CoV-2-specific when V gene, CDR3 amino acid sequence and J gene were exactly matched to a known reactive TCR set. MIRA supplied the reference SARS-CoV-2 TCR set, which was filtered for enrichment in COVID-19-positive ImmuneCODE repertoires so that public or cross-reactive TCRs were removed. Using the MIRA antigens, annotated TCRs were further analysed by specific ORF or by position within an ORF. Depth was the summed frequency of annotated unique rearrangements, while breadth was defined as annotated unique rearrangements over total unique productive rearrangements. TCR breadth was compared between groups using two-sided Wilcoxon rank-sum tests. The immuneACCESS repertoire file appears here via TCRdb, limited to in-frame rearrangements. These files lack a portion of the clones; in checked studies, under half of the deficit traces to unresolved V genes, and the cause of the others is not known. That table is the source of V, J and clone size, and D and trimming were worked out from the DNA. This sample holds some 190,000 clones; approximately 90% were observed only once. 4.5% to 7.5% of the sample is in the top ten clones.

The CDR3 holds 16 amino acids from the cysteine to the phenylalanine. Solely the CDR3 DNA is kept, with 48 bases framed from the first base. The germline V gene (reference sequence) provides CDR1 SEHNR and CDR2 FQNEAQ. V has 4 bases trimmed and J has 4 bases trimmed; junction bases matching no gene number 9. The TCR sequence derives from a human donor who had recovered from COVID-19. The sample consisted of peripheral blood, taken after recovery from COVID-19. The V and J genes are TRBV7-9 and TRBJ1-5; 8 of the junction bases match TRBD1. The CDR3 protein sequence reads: CASSSGRTGKNQPQHF. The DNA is TGTGCCAGCAGCTCAGGTAGGACAGGGAAGAATCAGCCCCAGCATTTT.